This T cell receptor (beta chain) was obtained from a study of blood T cell repertoires in COVID-19. The germline V and J ends were trimmed by 2 bases and 10 bases, with 18 bases remaining between them. The CDR3 runs 16 residues. Germline values: CDR1 MGHRA, CDR2 YSYEKL. Per the study methods: Using reference gene primer amplification, nucleated cell counts were estimated. Method: immunoSEQ multiplex PCR; TCRdb's copy keeps in-frame clones and lacks some. For V, J and clone size, that table is used; D and trimming come from the DNA. The sample lists around 200,000 clones, roughly nine tenths occurring once.

The source is a woman aged 45-60 years in a cohort exposed to, infected with or recovered from COVID-19 (not recorded which). The sample was PBMCs or T cells enriched from blood (not recorded which). The chain has TRBV4-1 and TRBJ1-6; tentatively, D is TRBD1 (6 bases). The CDR3, as DNA: TGCGCCAGCAGCCAACGGCAACGGACAGACGACTCACCCCTCCACTTT. Protein product: CASSQRQRTDDSPLHF.